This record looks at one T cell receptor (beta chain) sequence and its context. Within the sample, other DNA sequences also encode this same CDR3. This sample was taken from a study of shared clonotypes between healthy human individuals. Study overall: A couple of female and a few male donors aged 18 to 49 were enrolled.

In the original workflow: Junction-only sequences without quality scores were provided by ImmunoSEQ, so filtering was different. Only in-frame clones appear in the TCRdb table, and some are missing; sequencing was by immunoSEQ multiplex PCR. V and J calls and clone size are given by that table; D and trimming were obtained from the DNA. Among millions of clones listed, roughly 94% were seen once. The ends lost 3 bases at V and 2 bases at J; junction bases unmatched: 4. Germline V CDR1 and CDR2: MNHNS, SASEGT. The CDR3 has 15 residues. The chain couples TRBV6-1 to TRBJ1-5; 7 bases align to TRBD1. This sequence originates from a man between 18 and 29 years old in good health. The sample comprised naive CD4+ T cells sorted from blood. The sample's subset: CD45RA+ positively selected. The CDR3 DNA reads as TGTGCCAGCAGTGAGGGGCAGGGGGGCAATCAGCCCCAGCATTTT. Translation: CASSEGQGGNQPQHF.